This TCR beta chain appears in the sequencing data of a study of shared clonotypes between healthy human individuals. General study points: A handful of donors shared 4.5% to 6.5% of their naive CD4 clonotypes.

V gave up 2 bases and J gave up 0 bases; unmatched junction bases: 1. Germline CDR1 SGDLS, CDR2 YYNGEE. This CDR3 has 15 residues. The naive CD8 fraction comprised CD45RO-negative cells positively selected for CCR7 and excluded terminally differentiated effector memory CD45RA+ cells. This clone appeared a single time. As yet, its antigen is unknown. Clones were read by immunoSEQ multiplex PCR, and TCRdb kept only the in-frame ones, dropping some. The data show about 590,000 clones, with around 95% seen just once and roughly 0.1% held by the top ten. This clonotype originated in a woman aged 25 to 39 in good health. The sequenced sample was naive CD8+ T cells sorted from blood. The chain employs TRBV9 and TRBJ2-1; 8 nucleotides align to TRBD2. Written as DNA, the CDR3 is TGTGCCAGCAGCGTCACTAGCGGCTCCTACAATGAGCAGTTCTTC. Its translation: CASSVTSGSYNEQFF.